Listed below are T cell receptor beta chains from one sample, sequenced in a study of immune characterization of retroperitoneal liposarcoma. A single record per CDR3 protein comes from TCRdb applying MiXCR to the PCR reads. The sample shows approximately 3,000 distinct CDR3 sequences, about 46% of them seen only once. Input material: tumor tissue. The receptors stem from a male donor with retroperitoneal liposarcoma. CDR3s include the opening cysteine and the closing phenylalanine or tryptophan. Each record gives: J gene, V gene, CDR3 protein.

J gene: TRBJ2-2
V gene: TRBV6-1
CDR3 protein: CASSWTAGELFF

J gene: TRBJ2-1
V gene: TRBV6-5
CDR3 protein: CASSQTGLEDYEQFF

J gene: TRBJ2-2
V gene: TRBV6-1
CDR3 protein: CASSELRQHTGELFF

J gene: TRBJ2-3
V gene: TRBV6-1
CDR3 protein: CASAKRTPGNTQYF

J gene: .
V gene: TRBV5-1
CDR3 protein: CASSLTGGSSYEQYF

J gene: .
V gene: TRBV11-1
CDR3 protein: CASSRRSIQETQYF

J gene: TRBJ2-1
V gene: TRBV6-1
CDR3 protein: CATQAGLAGYNEQFF

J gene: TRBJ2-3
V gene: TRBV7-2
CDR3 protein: CASSFPTSGSRLVDTQYF

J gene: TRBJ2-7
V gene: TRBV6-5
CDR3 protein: CASSPEQGAGITEQYF

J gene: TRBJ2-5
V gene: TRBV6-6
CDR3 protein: CASSRSYQETQYF

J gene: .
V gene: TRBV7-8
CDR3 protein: CASSLEGADPHNEQYF

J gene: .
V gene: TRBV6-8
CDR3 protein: CASSVTSGSLYEQYF

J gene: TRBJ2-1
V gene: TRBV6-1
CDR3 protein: CASSALAESYNEQFF

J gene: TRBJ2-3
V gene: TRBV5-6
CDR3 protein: CASSLSGQGTDTQYF

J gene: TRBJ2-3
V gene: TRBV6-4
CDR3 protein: CASSESGGRDTQYF

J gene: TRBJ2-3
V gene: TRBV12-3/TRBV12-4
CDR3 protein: CASKASGSADTQYF